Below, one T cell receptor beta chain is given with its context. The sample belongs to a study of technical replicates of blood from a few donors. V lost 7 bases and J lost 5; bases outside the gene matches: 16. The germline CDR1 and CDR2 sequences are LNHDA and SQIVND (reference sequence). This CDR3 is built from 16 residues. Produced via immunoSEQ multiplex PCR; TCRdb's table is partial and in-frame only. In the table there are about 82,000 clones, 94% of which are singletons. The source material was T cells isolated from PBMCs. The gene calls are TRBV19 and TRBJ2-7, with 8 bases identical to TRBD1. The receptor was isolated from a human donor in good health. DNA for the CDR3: TGTGCCAGTACCTACGACCCAGGACAGGGTTTCAACGAGCAGTACTTC. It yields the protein CASTYDPGQGFNEQYF.